The T cell receptor (beta chain) described here comes from a study of cytotoxic CD8 clonotypes in ibrutinib-treated CLL. Turning to the study itself: Across samples, productive templates numbered 200,000 to 300,000 and productive rearrangements reached 94,082 on average.

Data came from immunoSEQ multiplex PCR; TCRdb stores just in-frame clones and leaves some out. The sample lists about 29,000 clones, around 63% occurring once. Around 1.8 micrograms of genomic DNA came from cryopreserved PBMCs for TCR beta libraries. Germline V CDR1 and CDR2: MNHEY, SVGAGI. The V and J ends lost 5 bases and 6 bases respectively, with 15 bases between them. CDR3 length equals 14 residues. This clone was observed once. Its target is not known. Study-level results: Clonality was elevated at ibrutinib response and had returned toward baseline at progression. Public clonotypes occurred uncommonly; on treatment, they contracted or remained stable.

This TCR derives from a human donor with chronic lymphocytic leukemia. This chain connects TRBV6-5 to TRBJ2-3; perhaps TRBD2 as D (5 bases). The specimen comprised PBMCs, sampled after 24 months of ibrutinib treatment. CDR3 loop: CASSPGDGTDTQYF. The DNA of the CDR3 is TGTGCCAGCAGTCCCGGGGATGGTACTGATACGCAGTATTTT.